This T cell receptor beta chain originates from a study of blood T cell repertoires in COVID-19. About the study: The United States, Italy and Spain supplied acute and convalescent COVID-19 samples. The cDNA or gDNA used as material had been derived from T cells, B-cell-depleted T cells, or PBMCs.

CDR1 and CDR2 (germline): SSHAT, FNYEAQ (reference sequence). Trimming cost V 2 bases and J 4 bases, with 18 bases left between them. This CDR3 has 17 residues. As processed by the authors: By means of reference gene primer amplification, nucleated cell counts were estimated. Method: immunoSEQ multiplex PCR; TCRdb's copy keeps in-frame clones and lacks some. That table supplies the V and J calls and clone size; D and trimming were determined from the DNA. The sample includes 200,000 to 300,000 clones, about 87% of them seen just once. The chain couples TRBV7-7 to TRBJ1-5, with a weak D call TRBD1 (5 bases). Sequences were obtained from peripheral blood. The origin of this receptor is a woman aged 40 to 49 with acute or convalescent COVID-19. The CDR3 bases are TGTGCCAGCAGCTTATTATCGGGTGGGGCTAATAATCAGCCCCAGCATTTT. It is translated as CASSLLSGGANNQPQHF.